These 8 T cell receptor beta chains were sequenced from one sample in a study of cytomegalovirus exposure and HLA in healthy donors. Generated by immunoSEQ multiplex PCR, the TCRdb table keeps only in-frame clones and is missing some. The data hold 300,000 to 400,000 clones, with around 86% observed a single time. The specimen sequenced was PBMCs. These receptors were collected from a woman between 18 and 30 years old in good health and CMV-seronegative.

The sample holds a few counts of this clone. V and J are TRBV5-1 and TRBJ1-2; 7 bases map to TRBD1. Germline V lookup: CDR1 SGHRS, CDR2 YFSETQ. V was pared by 0 bases and J by 5 bases, with 7 bases of the junction left unmatched. This CDR3 is 15 amino acids long. CDR3: CASSLDHDRVYGYTF. The CDR3 bases are TGCGCCAGCAGCTTGGACCACGACAGGGTGTATGGCTACACCTTC.

The chain uses TRBV25-1 and TRBJ2-3, with 9 bases matching TRBD2. The CDR3 length is 16 residues. V shed 1 base, J shed 6 bases, and the junction held 8 bases outside the gene matches. CDR1 is MGHDK and CDR2 is SYGVNS in the germline V gene. The CDR3, as DNA: TGTGCCAGCAGTGAATTTGGCGGGAGGGCCTGGGATACGCAGTATTTT. Amino acid sequence: CASSEFGGRAWDTQYF. Full variable domain (rest looked up from reference TRBV25-1 and TRBJ2-3): EADIYQTPRYLVIGTGKKITLECSQTMGHDKMYWYQQDPGMELHLIHYSYGVNSTEKGDLSSESTVSRIRTEHFPLTLESARPSHTSQYLCASSEFGGRAWDTQYFGPGTRLTVL.

The V call is TRBV2, the J call TRBJ1-5; 7 bases are a match to TRBD1. Germline trimming cut 4 bases from V and 2 bases from J; bases unmatched to any gene: 8. The germline gives CDR1 SNHLY, CDR2 FYNNEI. The CDR3 loop spans 16 amino acids. The CDR3: CASSATGVGGNQPQHF. The CDR3 coding sequence is TGTGCCAGCAGTGCTACAGGGGTTGGGGGCAATCAGCCCCAGCATTTT.

The chain is built from TRBV25-1 and TRBJ2-1; TRBD2 agrees at 9 bases. J was trimmed by 3 bases and V by 6 bases; bases with no gene match: 6. Germline CDR1 MGHDK, CDR2 SYGVNS. This CDR3 contains 15 residues. The CDR3 nucleotides read TGTGCCAGCAGGGGAAGCGGGAGGCGCTACAATGAGCAGTTCTTC. Translation gives CASRGSGRRYNEQFF.

The chain has TRBV27 and TRBJ2-5; D might be TRBD1 (6 bases). The CDR3 runs to 16 residues. The germline V gene has CDR1 MNHEY and CDR2 SMNVEV (reference sequence). Trimming left V 6 bases short and J 3 bases short, with 20 bases between. The CDR3 spells CASSRADGGPKETQYF. For the CDR3, the DNA is TGTGCCAGCAGCCGGGCGGATGGGGGCCCAAAAGAGACCCAGTACTTC.

In this sample, this clone turned up a few times. The rearrangement links TRBV30 to TRBJ1-6; D is ambiguous. Germline loops: CDR1 GTSNPN, CDR2 SVGIG (reference sequence). This CDR3 is 14 amino acids long. V lost 1 base and J 9 bases, leaving 13 bases between the germline ends. Written as DNA, the CDR3 is TGTGCCTGGAGTGCCGACACCGATCTTTCACCCCTCCACTTT. The encoded protein is CAWSADTDLSPLHF.

This chain uses TRBV2 with TRBJ1-5; the D is unclear. V was shortened by 0 bases and J by 2 bases, with 8 bases between the two germline ends. The germline CDR1 and CDR2 sequences are SNHLY and FYNNEI. The CDR3 extends over 15 amino acids. The CDR3 is CASSEAVAGNQPQHF. The CDR3 DNA follows: TGTGCCAGCAGTGAAGCGGTGGCAGGCAATCAGCCCCAGCATTTT.

V usage is TRBV29-1 and J usage is TRBJ2-3; TRBD2 agrees at 11 bases. Germline loops: CDR1 SQVTM, CDR2 ANQGSEA. V was clipped by 5 bases and J by 0 bases; unmatched bases: 1. The CDR3 has 14 amino acids. The CDR3 reads CSVRLAGSTDTQYF. CDR3 DNA: TGCAGCGTTCGACTAGCGGGAAGCACAGATACGCAGTATTTT.